These T cell receptor beta chains were read from a single sample in a study of T cell changes during pregnancy in multiple sclerosis. Some clones are missing from TCRdb's copy, which holds only in-frame ones; the method was immunoSEQ multiplex PCR. Of tens of thousands of clones listed, about 91% are singletons. The specimen was peripheral blood, collected after pregnancy. The source of these receptors is a female donor with multiple sclerosis, enrolled in a pregnancy study. CDR3s include the opening cysteine and the closing phenylalanine or tryptophan. The order of the fields is D gene, clone size, J gene, V gene, CDR3 protein, CDR3 DNA. A D gene is named only where the DNA matches it firmly. The size field is filled for only some rows; it gives once, few, many or a size class.

>TRBD2|NA|TRBJ2-2|TRBV19
CASSPGLAGLLNTGELFF
TGTGCCAGTAGTCCGGGACTAGCGGGTCTCCTTAACACCGGGGAGCTGTTTTTT
>NA|NA|TRBJ1-4|TRBV19
CASNRAAGGAHEKLFF
TGTGCCAGTAATCGCGCGGCGGGGGGGGCGCACGAAAAACTGTTTTTT
>TRBD2|NA|TRBJ2-1|TRBV4-2
CASSQDPSGTYNEQFF
TGTGCCAGCAGCCAAGATCCTAGCGGCACCTACAATGAGCAGTTCTTC
>TRBD2|NA|TRBJ2-3|TRBV5-1
CASSSGLAGETDTQYF
TGCGCCAGCAGCTCGGGACTAGCGGGAGAAACAGATACGCAGTATTTT
>TRBD2|NA|TRBJ2-7|TRBV27
CASSSSSGSPYEQYF
TGTGCCAGCAGTTCATCTAGCGGGAGCCCCTACGAGCAGTACTTC
>TRBD2|NA|TRBJ2-7|TRBV7-2
CASSLVGGAGLSYEQYF
TGTGCCAGCAGCTTAGTCGGGGGAGCGGGATTATCCTACGAGCAGTACTTC
>TRBD2|NA|TRBJ2-3|TRBV5-1
CASSFSGRGDTQYF
TGCGCCAGCAGCTTTAGCGGGAGGGGCGATACGCAGTATTTT
>TRBD1|NA|TRBJ1-2|TRBV28
CASSSGTGGSYGYTF
TGTGCCAGCAGTTCGGGGACAGGGGGCAGCTATGGCTACACCTTC
>NA|once|TRBJ2-2|TRBV19
CASRSGPTNTGELFF
TGTGCCAGTAGATCAGGGCCCACGAACACCGGGGAGCTGTTTTTT
>NA|few|TRBJ1-3|TRBV19
CASSIQASSGNTIYF
TGTGCCAGTAGTATTCAGGCAAGCTCTGGAAACACCATATATTTT
>NA|few|TRBJ1-1|TRBV27
CASRRDSRAFF
TGTGCCAGCAGAAGGGACTCTCGGGCTTTCTTT
>NA|NA|TRBJ1-3|TRBV27
CASSFLILLSGNTIYF
TGTGCCAGCAGTTTCCTAATCCTTCTCTCTGGAAACACCATATATTTT
>NA|once|TRBJ2-2|TRBV5-6
CASSRFGDYDITGELFF
TGTGCCAGCAGCCGTTTCGGAGACTATGATATTACCGGGGAGCTGTTTTTT
>TRBD1|NA|TRBJ2-7|TRBV6-5
CASSRDRVTHEQYF
TGTGCCAGCAGCCGCGACAGGGTTACCCACGAGCAGTACTTC